What follows are 26 T cell receptor beta chains derived from one specimen sequenced in a study of cytomegalovirus exposure and HLA in healthy donors. TCRdb's copy holds only in-frame clones and misses some; the assay was immunoSEQ multiplex PCR. The sample has roughly 120,000 clones, around 85% seen once. The sample taken for sequencing was PBMCs. The receptors derive from a man between 18 and 29 years old in good health and CMV-seropositive.

This clone has only a few counts. The CDR3 spells CASTLDRDSGYTF. In nucleotides, the CDR3 is TGTGCCAGCACCCTAGACAGGGATAGTGGCTACACCTTC. This chain connects TRBV11-2 to TRBJ1-2; 7 bases fit TRBD1. The CDR3 loop spans 13 amino acids. CDR1 is SGHAT, CDR2 FQNNGV, per germline. The J segment lost 7 bases and the V segment lost 7 bases, leaving 9 bases of the junction unmatched.

The rearrangement links TRBV5-8 to TRBJ1-2; 9 nucleotides agree with TRBD1. Germline CDR1 is SGHTS and CDR2 is YDEGEE. V was pared by 2 bases and J by 6 bases, with 11 bases of the junction left unmatched. CDR3 length equals 16 residues. The CDR3 nucleotides are TGTGCCAGCAGCTTATATCTCGGGACAGGGCGGGATGGCTACACCTTC. It translates to CASSLYLGTGRDGYTF.

V usage is TRBV28 and J usage is TRBJ1-2; D gene uncertain. The V gene lost 3 bases and the J gene lost 4 bases, with 18 bases spanning the gap. The length of the CDR3 is 16 residues. The V gene's germline CDR1 is MDHEN and CDR2 SYDVKM. The CDR3 nucleotides are TGTGCCAGCAGTTTTTCCCCGTGGGTGGGAGTCTATGGCTACACCTTC. This gives the protein CASSFSPWVGVYGYTF.

The rearrangement links TRBV11-2 to TRBJ2-1, with a possible D match to TRBD2 (5 bases). This CDR3 has 13 residues. Trimming took 4 bases from V and 13 from J, leaving 17 bases between them. CDR1 is SGHAT, CDR2 FQNNGV, per germline. This CDR3 reads CASSSWEYPTQFF. In DNA, the CDR3 is TGTGCCAGCAGCTCTTGGGAGTATCCGACTCAGTTCTTC.

The chain joins TRBV5-1 to TRBJ1-2, with 7 bases fitting TRBD1. There are 15 residues in the CDR3. Looked up from germline, CDR1 is SGHRS and CDR2 is YFSETQ. After removal of 2 bases from V and 2 bases from J, the junction contained 6 bases not matched to a gene. In nucleotides, the CDR3 is TGCGCCAGCAGCTTACTCACAGGGGCGAACTATGGCTACACCTTC. Protein sequence: CASSLLTGANYGYTF.

V and J are TRBV5-8 and TRBJ1-6; TRBD1 might be the D (5 bases). The CDR3 covers 15 residues. CDR1 is SGHTS and CDR2 is YDEGEE in the germline V gene. V lost 4 bases and J 2 bases, leaving 10 bases between the germline ends. For the CDR3, the DNA is TGTGCCAGCAGCCTTTTACAGGCCTATAATTCACCCCTCCACTTT. Protein product: CASSLLQAYNSPLHF.

This chain links TRBV9 with TRBJ1-2; D is unresolved. The V gene lost 3 bases and the J gene lost 0 bases, with 12 bases spanning the gap. CDR1 and CDR2 from the germline V gene are SGDLS and YYNGEE. This CDR3 region has 15 residues. This CDR3 is CASSAADGANYGYTF. CDR3 nucleotides: TGTGCCAGCAGCGCAGCTGACGGAGCTAACTATGGCTACACCTTC. Full variable domain (missing parts from reference TRBV9 and TRBJ1-2): DSGVTQTPKHLITATGQRVTLRCSPRSGDLSVYWYQQSLDQGLQFLIQYYNGEERAKGNILERFSAQQFPDLHSELNLSSLELGDSALYFCASSAADGANYGYTFGSGTRLTVV.

This chain uses TRBV7-6 with TRBJ1-2, with D unresolved. CDR1 and CDR2 (germline): SGHVS, FNYEAQ. The CDR3 consists of 14 residues. The V and J ends lost 1 base and 5 bases respectively, with 11 bases between them. CDR3 amino acids: CASSLDKGGYGYTF. The DNA for the CDR3 is TGTGCCAGCAGCTTAGATAAGGGCGGGTATGGCTACACCTTC.

The rearrangement joins TRBV7-2 to TRBJ2-2; 10 bases line up with TRBD2. V trimming: 8 bases; J trimming: 2 bases; junction bases outside the gene matches: 2. This CDR3 is 14 amino acids long. Germline values: CDR1 SGHTA, CDR2 FQGNSA. The CDR3 sequence: CASASGGNTGELFF. CDR3 sequence (DNA): TGTGCCAGCGCTAGCGGGGGCAACACCGGGGAGCTGTTTTTT.

This chain joins TRBV6-1 and TRBJ2-7, with D possibly TRBD2 on 6 matching bases. With 1 base removed from V and 6 bases from J, the gap between germline ends came to 16 bases. Germline V gives CDR1 MNHNS, CDR2 SASEGT. The CDR3 totals 15 residues. CDR3 nucleotides: TGTGCCAGCAGTGAAGTTGTGCACGGGAGACGCGAGCAGTACTTC. It translates to CASSEVVHGRREQYF.

The DNA of the CDR3 is TGTGCCAGCAGTTTATCGGGGGCTTTGGGGAGCATCGGAAACACCATATATTTT. Protein product: CASSLSGALGSIGNTIYF. The chain carries TRBV27 and TRBJ1-3, with D possibly being TRBD1 (6 bases). Trimming pared 0 bases from V and 4 bases from J, leaving 19 bases between. Looked up from germline, CDR1 is MNHEY and CDR2 is SMNVEV (reference sequence). The CDR3 length is 18 residues.

Remarks on this clone: Other DNA variants within this sample encode the same CDR3. The chain joins TRBV27 to TRBJ2-3; TRBD1 aligns across 10 bases. The ends lost 5 bases at V and 4 bases at J; junction bases unmatched: 6. Per the germline V gene, CDR1 is MNHEY and CDR2 is SMNVEV (reference sequence). This CDR3 is built from 15 residues. The CDR3 region is CASSPGQGNADTQYF. Written as DNA, the CDR3 is TGTGCCAGCAGTCCGGGACAGGGGAATGCAGATACGCAGTATTTT.

J is TRBJ2-1 and V is TRBV11-2; 15 bases map to TRBD2. The CDR3 is 18 amino acids. Germline CDR1 SGHAT, CDR2 FQNNGV. The J segment lost 0 bases and the V segment lost 4 bases, leaving 4 bases of the junction unmatched. CDR3 sequence: CASSSGLAGGRSYNEQFF. CDR3 sequence (DNA): TGTGCCAGCAGCTCGGGACTAGCGGGGGGCCGCTCCTACAATGAGCAGTTCTTC.

The chain links TRBV15 to TRBJ2-4; possibly TRBD1 for D (6 bases). The CDR3 covers 13 residues. V dropped 1 base and J dropped 15 bases, with 16 bases sitting between them. Germline V gene lookup returns CDR1 LNHNV and CDR2 YYDKDF (reference sequence). The CDR3, as DNA: TGTGCCACCAGCAGAGTTGGACAGCCCGCGAGGTACTTC. This encodes CATSRVGQPARYF.

This clone was seen a single time. This rearrangement joins TRBV10-3 to TRBJ2-1, with a weak D call TRBD2 (6 bases). This CDR3 contains 13 residues. Trimming left V 5 bases short and J 13 bases short, with 18 bases between. Germline lookup yields CDR1 ENHRY and CDR2 SYGVKD. The CDR3 region has the DNA TGTGCCATCAGTTTCGGAAGGGAGGTTTCCCAGTTCTTC. Protein product: CAISFGREVSQFF.

This chain joins TRBV7-2 and TRBJ1-1; D may be TRBD1 (5 bases). This CDR3 has 16 residues. The germline gives CDR1 SGHTA, CDR2 FQGNSA. Trimming shortened V by 8 bases and J by 3 bases, and 22 bases separated the two germline ends. CDR3 nucleotides: TGTGCCAGCGGGCCGGGACTCAGGAAGGTACACACTGAAGCTTTCTTT. Its protein product is CASGPGLRKVHTEAFF.

The chain links TRBV4-1 to TRBJ1-1; the D is unclear. CDR1 MGHRA and CDR2 YSYEKL come from the germline V gene. V was pared by 3 bases and J by 0 bases, with 5 bases between. There are 13 residues in the CDR3. CDR3 residues: CASSHAMNTEAFF. The DNA for the CDR3 is TGCGCCAGCAGCCACGCGATGAACACTGAAGCTTTCTTT.

The chain recombines TRBV27 with TRBJ1-5, with TRBD1 matching 8 bases. The CDR3 spans 16 residues. V was pared by 5 bases and J by 5 bases, with 11 bases of the junction left unmatched. The germline V gene encodes CDR1 MNHEY and CDR2 SMNVEV (reference sequence). The CDR3 DNA reads as TGTGCCAGCAGTCAGAGACAGGGGAGTGGCGATCAGCCCCAGCATTTT. Encoded protein: CASSQRQGSGDQPQHF.

The table lists this clone with a few counts. The chain joins TRBV19 to TRBJ1-2, with D perhaps TRBD1 (5 bases). With 7 bases removed from V and 7 bases from J, the gap between germline ends came to 19 bases. There are 14 residues in the CDR3. Germline loops: CDR1 LNHDA, CDR2 SQIVND (reference sequence). The CDR3 region is CASTGSGALGGYTF. Here the CDR3 DNA reads TGTGCCAGTACGGGCAGTGGGGCCCTGGGTGGCTACACCTTC.

The chain employs TRBV4-1 and TRBJ2-1; 7 bases agree with TRBD1. CDR1 and CDR2 (germline): MGHRA, YSYEKL. The CDR3 runs to 17 residues. The V gene end was trimmed by 1 base and the J gene end by 4 bases; junction bases not matched to a gene: 10. The CDR3 sequence is CASSQVRDSLGYNEQFF. In DNA form, the CDR3 reads TGCGCCAGCAGCCAAGTCAGGGACAGCTTAGGGTACAATGAGCAGTTCTTC.

CDR3 region: CASSVVEGRYTEAFF. The CDR3 DNA sequence: TGTGCCAGCAGCGTAGTTGAGGGAAGATACACTGAAGCTTTCTTT. The V call is TRBV9, the J call TRBJ1-1; the D is unclear. Trimming removed 0 bases from V and 3 bases from J, with 12 bases in between. The CDR3 runs to 15 residues. CDR1 and CDR2 (germline): SGDLS, YYNGEE. Variable domain in full (rest from reference TRBV9 and TRBJ1-1): DSGVTQTPKHLITATGQRVTLRCSPRSGDLSVYWYQQSLDQGLQFLIQYYNGEERAKGNILERFSAQQFPDLHSELNLSSLELGDSALYFCASSVVEGRYTEAFFGQGTRLTVV.

V is TRBV15 and J is TRBJ1-3; D is uncertain. CDR3 length: 16 residues. The V end was cut by 0 bases, the J end by 4 bases, with 13 bases between. In germline, CDR1 is LNHNV, CDR2 YYDKDF (reference sequence). The CDR3 reads CATSRDSGVAGNTIYF. The DNA for the CDR3 is TGTGCCACCAGCAGAGATTCGGGTGTGGCGGGAAACACCATATATTTT.

The genes are TRBV5-5 and TRBJ2-7, with D possibly being TRBD1 (6 bases). Germline assignment: CDR1 SGHKS and CDR2 YYEKEE (reference sequence). The CDR3 is made up of 14 amino acids. V lost 5 bases, J lost 2 bases, and 14 bases lay in between. CDR3 amino acids: CASRNGTQTYEQYF. Here the CDR3 DNA reads TGTGCCAGCAGAAACGGGACACAAACCTACGAGCAGTACTTC.

The rearrangement joins TRBV10-3 to TRBJ2-7; 9 nucleotides align to TRBD1. Germline V gene sequence: CDR1 ENHRY, CDR2 SYGVKD. The V gene end was trimmed by 9 bases and the J gene end by 7 bases; junction bases not matched to a gene: 10. The CDR3 sequence is 13 residues long. In DNA form, the CDR3 reads TGTGCCATTGCCGGGACAGGGTTGGGGGAGCAGTACTTC. Its protein is CAIAGTGLGEQYF.

The rearrangement uses TRBV19 and TRBJ2-7; the match to TRBD1 covers 12 bases. This CDR3 is 15 amino acids long. CDR1 and CDR2 from the germline V gene are LNHDA and SQIVND (reference sequence). The V gene end was trimmed by 3 bases and the J gene end by 2 bases; junction bases not matched to a gene: 2. CDR3 in DNA: TGTGCCAGTAGTATGGGACAGGGGGCAGCCTACGAGCAGTACTTC. Protein: CASSMGQGAAYEQYF.

The CDR3 here is CASSLSRGPGTEAFF. CDR3 in DNA: TGTGCCAGCAGTTTATCGAGGGGGCCGGGCACTGAAGCTTTCTTT. The chain carries TRBV27 and TRBJ1-1; 7 positions agree with TRBD1. The CDR3 sequence is 15 residues long. Germline CDR1 reads MNHEY; CDR2 reads SMNVEV (reference sequence). Losses at the gene ends were 0 bases for V and 4 bases for J; bases not matched to a gene: 5.